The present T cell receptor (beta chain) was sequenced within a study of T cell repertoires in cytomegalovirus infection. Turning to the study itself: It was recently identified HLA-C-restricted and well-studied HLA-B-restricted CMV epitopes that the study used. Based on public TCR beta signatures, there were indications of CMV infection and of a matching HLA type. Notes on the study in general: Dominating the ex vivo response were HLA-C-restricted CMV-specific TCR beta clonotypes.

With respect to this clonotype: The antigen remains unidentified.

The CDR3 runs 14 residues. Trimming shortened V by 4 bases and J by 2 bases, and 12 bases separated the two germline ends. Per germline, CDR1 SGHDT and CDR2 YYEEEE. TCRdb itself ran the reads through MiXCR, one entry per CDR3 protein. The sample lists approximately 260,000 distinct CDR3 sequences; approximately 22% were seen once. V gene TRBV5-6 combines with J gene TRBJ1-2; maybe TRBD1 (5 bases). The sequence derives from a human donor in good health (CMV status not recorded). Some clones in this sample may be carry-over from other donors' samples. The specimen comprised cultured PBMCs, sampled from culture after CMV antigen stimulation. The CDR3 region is CASSTWNRNYGYTF. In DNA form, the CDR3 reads TGTGCCAGCAGCACCTGGAACAGGAACTATGGCTACACCTTC.